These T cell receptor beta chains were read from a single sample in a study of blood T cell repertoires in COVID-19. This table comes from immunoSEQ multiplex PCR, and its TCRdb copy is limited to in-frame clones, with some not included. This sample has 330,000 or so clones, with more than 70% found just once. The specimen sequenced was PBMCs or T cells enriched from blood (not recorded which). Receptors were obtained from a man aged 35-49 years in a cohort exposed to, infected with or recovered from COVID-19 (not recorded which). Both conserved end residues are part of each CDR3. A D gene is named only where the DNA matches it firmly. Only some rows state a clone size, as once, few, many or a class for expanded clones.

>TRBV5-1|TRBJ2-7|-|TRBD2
CASSSTGTSSEQYF
TGCGCCAGCAGCTCGACCGGGACTAGTTCCGAGCAGTACTTC
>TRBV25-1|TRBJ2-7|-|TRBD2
CASSLAGRSYEQYF
TGTGCCAGCAGTCTAGCGGGTCGCTCCTACGAGCAGTACTTC
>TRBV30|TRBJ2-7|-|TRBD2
CAWSVPSGRAIHEQYF
TGTGCCTGGAGTGTACCGTCCGGGAGGGCCATCCACGAGCAGTACTTC
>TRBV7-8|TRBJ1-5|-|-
CASSPSGVGNQPQHF
TGTGCCAGCAGCCCCTCGGGGGTCGGTAATCAGCCCCAGCATTTT
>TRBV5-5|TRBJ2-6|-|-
CASSPTYSSGANVLTF
TGTGCCAGCAGCCCGACATATTCCTCTGGGGCCAACGTCCTGACTTTC
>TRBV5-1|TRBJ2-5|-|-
CASSPEIETQYF
TGCGCCAGCAGCCCAGAAATAGAGACCCAGTACTTC
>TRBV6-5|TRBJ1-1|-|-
CASRRGWMIEAFF
TGTGCCAGCAGGCGGGGTTGGATGATCGAAGCTTTCTTT
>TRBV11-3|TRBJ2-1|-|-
CASSLGARDSGNEQFF
TGTGCCAGCAGCTTGGGCGCAAGGGATTCGGGGAATGAGCAGTTCTTC
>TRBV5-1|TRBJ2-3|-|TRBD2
CASSFLLAGRTDTQYF
TGCGCCAGCAGCTTTCTATTAGCGGGGCGCACAGATACGCAGTATTTT
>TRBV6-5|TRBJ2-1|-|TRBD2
CASSYSSGRGVEQFF
TGTGCCAGCAGTTACTCGAGCGGGAGAGGGGTTGAGCAGTTCTTC
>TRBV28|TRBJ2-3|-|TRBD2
CASSLSRLADPTDTQYF
TGTGCCAGCAGTTTATCGCGGCTAGCGGACCCCACAGATACGCAGTATTTT
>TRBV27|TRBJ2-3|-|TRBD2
CASSLFAGGPDTQYF
TGTGCCAGCAGTTTATTTGCGGGAGGGCCAGATACGCAGTATTTT
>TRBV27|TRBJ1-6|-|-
CASSLLQGGSPLHF
TGTGCCAGCAGTTTGTTGCAGGGAGGATCACCCCTCCACTTT
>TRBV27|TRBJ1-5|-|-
CASTTRGGSNQPQHF
TGTGCCAGCACGACGCGGGGGGGGAGCAATCAGCCCCAGCATTTT
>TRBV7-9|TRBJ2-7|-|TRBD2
CASSRREGKLYEQYF
TGTGCCAGCAGCCGAAGGGAGGGCAAGCTCTACGAGCAGTACTTC
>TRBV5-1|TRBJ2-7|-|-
CASSLPGTGEQYF
TGCGCCAGCAGCTTGCCGGGTACGGGCGAGCAGTACTTC
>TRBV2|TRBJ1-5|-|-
CASSDRGYQPQHF
TGTGCCAGCAGTGATAGGGGGTATCAGCCCCAGCATTTT
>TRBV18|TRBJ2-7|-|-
CASCAQNSYEQYF
TGTGCCAGCTGTGCACAGAACTCCTACGAGCAGTACTTC
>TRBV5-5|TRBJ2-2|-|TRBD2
CASSHRQPGTSGRAVGELFF
TGTGCCAGCAGCCACAGACAGCCTGGGACTAGCGGGAGGGCGGTCGGGGAGCTGTTTTTT
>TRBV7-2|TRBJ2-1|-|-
CASSLVAGFRQDEQFF
TGTGCCAGCAGCCTCGTCGCGGGATTCCGGCAGGATGAGCAGTTCTTC
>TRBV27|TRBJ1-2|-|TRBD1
CASSYTGTAESYTF
TGTGCCAGCAGTTATACCGGGACAGCAGAGAGCTACACCTTC
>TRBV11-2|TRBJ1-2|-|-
CASSISTVPYGYTF
TGTGCCAGCAGCATTTCAACAGTCCCCTATGGCTACACCTTC
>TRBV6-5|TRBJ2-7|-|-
CASGRGYEQYF
TGTGCCAGCGGGCGGGGCTACGAGCAGTACTTC
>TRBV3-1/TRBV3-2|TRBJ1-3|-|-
CASSQVSSSGNTIYF
TGTGCCAGCAGCCAAGTTTCGAGCTCTGGAAACACCATATATTTT
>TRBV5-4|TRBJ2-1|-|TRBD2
CASSPDSSGRYNEQFF
TGTGCCAGCAGCCCCGATTCTAGCGGGAGATACAATGAGCAGTTCTTC
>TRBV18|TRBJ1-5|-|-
CASSPDTRGGNQPQHF
TGTGCCAGCTCACCGGACACCCGTGGCGGCAATCAGCCCCAGCATTTT
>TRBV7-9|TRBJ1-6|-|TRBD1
CASSELGQGYSPLHF
TGTGCCAGCAGCGAGCTGGGACAGGGGTATTCACCCCTCCACTTT
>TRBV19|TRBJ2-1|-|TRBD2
CASSIVSSGNNEQFF
TGTGCCAGTAGTATCGTCTCTAGCGGTAACAATGAGCAGTTCTTC
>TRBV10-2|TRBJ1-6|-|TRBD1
CASSDWGQARDPLHF
TGCGCCAGCAGTGATTGGGGACAGGCTCGGGATCCCCTCCACTTT
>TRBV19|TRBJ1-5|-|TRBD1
CASDNTDRVNQPQHF
TGTGCCAGTGATAATACGGACAGGGTAAATCAGCCCCAGCATTTT
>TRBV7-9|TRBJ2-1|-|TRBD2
CASRLDAGVEQFF
TGTGCCAGCAGACTTGATGCGGGGGTTGAGCAGTTCTTC
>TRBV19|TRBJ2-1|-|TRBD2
CASSIWLAVDNEQFF
TGTGCCAGTAGTATCTGGCTAGCGGTCGACAATGAGCAGTTCTTC
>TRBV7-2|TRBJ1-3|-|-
CASSPTFVFSGNTIYF
TGTGCCAGCAGCCCTACTTTCGTCTTCTCTGGAAACACCATATATTTT
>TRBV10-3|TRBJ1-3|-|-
CAISEVQAGNTIYF
TGTGCCATCAGTGAGGTGCAGGCTGGAAACACCATATATTTT
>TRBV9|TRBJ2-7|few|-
CASSVEAGQRYEQYF
TGTGCCAGCAGCGTAGAGGCAGGCCAAAGGTACGAGCAGTACTTC
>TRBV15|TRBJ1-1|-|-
CATSILGGQTPTEAFF
TGTGCCACCAGCATTCTCGGAGGGCAGACCCCCACTGAAGCTTTCTTT
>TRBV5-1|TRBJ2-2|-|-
CASSEGHVAGELFF
TGCGCCAGCAGCGAGGGACACGTGGCCGGGGAGCTGTTTTTT
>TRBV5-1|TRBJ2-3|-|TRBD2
CASSIYLTSGVGDTQYF
TGCGCCAGCAGCATCTATCTGACTAGCGGGGTGGGGGATACGCAGTATTTT
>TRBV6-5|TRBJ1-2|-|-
CASSYSDWANVGGYTF
TGTGCCAGCAGTTACTCGGACTGGGCGAACGTAGGTGGCTACACCTTC
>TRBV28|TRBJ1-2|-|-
CASSLFLEFWGYTF
TGTGCCAGCAGTTTATTTCTGGAGTTCTGGGGCTACACCTTC
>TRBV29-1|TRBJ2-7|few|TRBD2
CSVVGSGRAYEQYF
TGCAGCGTTGTCGGTAGCGGGAGGGCCTACGAGCAGTACTTC
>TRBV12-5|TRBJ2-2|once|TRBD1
CASGQGGNTGELFF
TGTGCTAGTGGACAGGGGGGGAACACCGGGGAGCTGTTTTTT
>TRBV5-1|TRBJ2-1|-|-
CASKVSLERVGEQFF
TGCGCCAGCAAAGTGTCGCTAGAGCGGGTAGGTGAGCAGTTCTTC
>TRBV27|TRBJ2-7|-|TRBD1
CASGDRGAYEQYF
TGTGCCAGCGGGGACAGGGGCGCCTACGAGCAGTACTTC
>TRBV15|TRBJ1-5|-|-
CATSRTAGRGRHQPQHF
TGTGCCACCAGCAGGACTGCGGGACGGGGACGGCATCAGCCCCAGCATTTT
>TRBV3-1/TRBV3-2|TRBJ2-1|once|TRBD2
CASSQDHTSANEQFF
TGTGCCAGCAGCCAAGATCATACTAGCGCTAATGAGCAGTTCTTC
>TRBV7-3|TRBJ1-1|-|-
CASSLTRVPHTEAFF
TGTGCCAGCAGCTTAACCAGGGTGCCCCACACTGAAGCTTTCTTT
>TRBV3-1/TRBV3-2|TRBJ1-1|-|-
CASSQSPSAEAFF
TGTGCCAGCAGCCAATCCCCGTCAGCTGAAGCTTTCTTT
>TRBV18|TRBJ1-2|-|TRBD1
CASSLYRDRGYYGYTF
TGTGCCAGCTCACTGTACCGGGACAGGGGGTACTATGGCTACACCTTC
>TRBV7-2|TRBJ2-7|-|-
CASRPQVGVYEQYF
TGTGCCAGCCGGCCTCAAGTCGGGGTCTACGAGCAGTACTTC